These 7 T cell receptor beta chains came from one sample sequenced in a study of CD8 T cells in ankylosing spondylitis. General study points: A TCR beta motif made of fewer than 10 highly homologous variants seemed typical of ankylosing spondylitis blood.

TCRdb re-derived calls from the 5' RACE reads in MiXCR, one entry per CDR3 protein. The data show around 770,000 distinct CDR3 sequences, with 10% to 15% seen just once and 0.45% to 0.6% held by the top ten. These receptors are not linked to any known antigen. Sequencing was performed on blood, either unsorted or a sorted T cell fraction (not recorded which). These receptors were collected from a male donor with ankylosing spondylitis.

The gene calls are TRBV6-1 and TRBJ2-3; TRBD2 agrees at 13 bases. This CDR3 is 16 amino acids long. Germline CDR1 and CDR2: MNHNS and SASEGT. Losses at the gene ends were 6 bases for V and 2 bases for J; bases not matched to a gene: 5. CDR3 coding DNA: TGTGCCAGCAGATCCACTAGCGGGGGGGCCACAGATACGCAGTATTTT. Translating it yields CASRSTSGGATDTQYF.

V is TRBV6-1 and J is TRBJ1-6; D is possibly TRBD1 (6 bases). Deletions cut 6 bases from V and 5 bases from J, with 14 bases between. The V gene's germline CDR1 is MNHNS and CDR2 SASEGT. The CDR3 has 15 amino acids. CDR3 nucleotide sequence: TGTGCCAGCAGCCCCGGGGCAGGGGATAATTCACCCCTCCACTTT. Translation: CASSPGAGDNSPLHF.

This clonotype showed up just a few times. V is TRBV5-1 and J is TRBJ2-3; tentative D call: TRBD1 (6 bases). The V and J ends lost 0 bases and 5 bases respectively, with 10 bases between them. CDR3 length: 14 amino acids. Germline-derived CDR1 and CDR2 are SGHRS and YFSETQ. CDR3 DNA sequence: TGCGCCAGCAGCTTGGTGGGGGCCGGAGATACGCAGTATTTT. Its protein is CASSLVGAGDTQYF.

This chain connects TRBV24-1 to TRBJ2-5; D not resolved. The germline V gene encodes CDR1 KGHDR and CDR2 SFDVKD. The V end lost 1 base, the J end lost 0 bases, and 2 bases lay between the germline ends. This CDR3 is 13 amino acids long. CDR3 amino acids: CATSDFNQETQYF. DNA for the CDR3: TGTGCCACCAGTGATTTTAACCAAGAGACCCAGTACTTC.

This clonotype was observed at least ten times. V usage is TRBV29-1 and J usage is TRBJ1-2, with D perhaps matching TRBD1 (6 bases). Deletions cut 6 bases from V and 8 bases from J, with 22 bases between. The CDR3 has 14 amino acids. CDR1 and CDR2 from the germline V gene are SQVTM and ANQGSEA. In DNA, the CDR3 is TGCAGCGTATGGGACACCGGATTCTCTATGGGCTACACCTTC. Its translation is CSVWDTGFSMGYTF.

This clonotype was seen only a few times. V usage is TRBV12-3 or TRBV12-4 and J usage is TRBJ1-1; D is perhaps TRBD1 (6 bases). This CDR3 has 14 residues. Trimming took 3 bases from V and 5 from J, leaving 13 bases between them. CDR3 residues: CASSFSTGHTEAFF. CDR3 nucleotides: TGTGCCAGCAGTTTCTCAACAGGGCATACTGAAGCTTTCTTT.

In regard to this clonotype: An end of the junction differs from the germline gene, which may be a read error. The chain combines TRBV6-2 or TRBV6-3 with TRBJ2-7; D call uncertain. Germline lookup yields CDR1 MNHEY and CDR2 SVGEGT. The CDR3 is 13 residues long. The CDR3 region is CASSYLIRIWQDF. CDR3 nucleotides: TGTGCCAGCAGTTACCTCATAAGGATTTGGCAGGACTTC.